The 24 T cell receptor beta chains listed next were all sequenced from one sample in a study of T cell responses to AZD1222 COVID-19 vaccine. Method: immunoSEQ multiplex PCR; TCRdb's copy keeps in-frame clones and lacks some. The data hold some 120,000 clones, with around 90% observed a single time. Source: peripheral blood, taken 28 days after the second dose of the MenACWY control vaccine. The receptors were gathered from an adult who received the MenACWY meningococcal vaccine as a control.

The chain employs TRBV6-5 and TRBJ1-5, with no clear D. The germline CDR1 and CDR2 sequences are MNHEY and SVGAGI. V lost 0 bases to trimming and J lost 1 base, with 10 bases between them. The CDR3 has 16 amino acids. Here the CDR3 DNA reads TGTGCCAGCAGTTACTCGGGTCCGAGGAGCAATCAGCCCCAGCATTTT. Residues: CASSYSGPRSNQPQHF.

This chain joins TRBV19 and TRBJ1-1; possibly TRBD1 for D (5 bases). Trimming removed 6 bases from V and 1 base from J, with 9 bases in between. The length of the CDR3 is 13 residues. The germline gives CDR1 LNHDA, CDR2 SQIVND (reference sequence). The CDR3 spells CASSRGGNTEAFF. The CDR3 DNA follows: TGTGCCAGTAGCCGGGGCGGGAACACTGAAGCTTTCTTT.

The gene calls are TRBV21-1 and TRBJ2-3; the table gives TRBD2 as D, unverified against the DNA. TRBV21-1 has pseudogene status. This CDR3 region has 16 residues. DNA for the CDR3: TGTGCCAGCAGCAGCGGTAGGGGGGGGAGCACAGATACGCAGTATTTT. Translated, it gives CASSSGRGGSTDTQYF.

This sequence joins TRBV27 and TRBJ1-1, with D possibly TRBD1 on 5 matching bases. The CDR3 covers 17 residues. V was clipped by 4 bases and J by 7 bases, with 25 bases between them. Per the germline V gene, CDR1 is MNHEY and CDR2 is SMNVEV (reference sequence). In DNA, the CDR3 is TGTGCCAGCAGTTCAACAACTCGGACATTGAGTAGGAATGAAGCTTTCTTT. Residues: CASSSTTRTLSRNEAFF.

The V call is TRBV5-1, the J call TRBJ2-3; D possibly corresponds to TRBD1 (6 bases). This CDR3 has 14 amino acids. Trimming removed 5 bases at V and 6 bases at J, with 16 bases between. Germline V gene lookup returns CDR1 SGHRS and CDR2 YFSETQ. CDR3 amino acids: CASSLQGYRDTQYF. In nucleotides, the CDR3 is TGCGCCAGCAGTCTGCAGGGGTACAGGGATACGCAGTATTTT.

The rearrangement joins TRBV5-1 to TRBJ2-3; 12 nucleotides line up with TRBD2. V trimming: 4 bases; J trimming: 5 bases; junction bases outside the gene matches: 2. Germline values: CDR1 SGHRS, CDR2 YFSETQ. The CDR3 is 14 residues long. Here the CDR3 DNA reads TGCGCCAGCAGCCGACTAGCGGGGGAAGATACGCAGTATTTT. It translates to CASSRLAGEDTQYF.

This chain connects TRBV7-9 to TRBJ2-7; 9 positions agree with TRBD1. The length of the CDR3 is 18 residues. Germline V lookup: CDR1 SEHNR, CDR2 FQNEAQ (reference sequence). Trimming removed 5 bases from V and 3 bases from J; junction bases left unmatched: 17. CDR3 bases: TGTGCCAGCAGCCACCAACCGGGACAGGGTAGGGATTACTACGAGCAGTACTTC. The encoded protein is CASSHQPGQGRDYYEQYF.

The chain combines TRBV28 with TRBJ2-1, with 7 bases aligning to TRBD2. With 5 bases clipped from V and 6 bases from J, the junction kept 7 bases outside the gene matches. Germline V gene sequence: CDR1 MDHEN, CDR2 SYDVKM. The CDR3 covers 14 residues. The CDR3 coding sequence is TGTGCCAGCAGTCGGGTAAAGCGGGGCAATGAGCAGTTCTTC. Its translation is CASSRVKRGNEQFF.

The rearrangement links TRBV7-2 to TRBJ2-3; TRBD2 matches 8 bases. Trimming cost V 0 bases and J 6 bases; bases outside gene matches: 14. The CDR3 is 18 amino acids. CDR1 and CDR2 from the germline V gene are SGHTA and FQGNSA. The CDR3 protein is CASSLALTSGPSGDTQYF. The CDR3 nucleotides are TGTGCCAGCAGCTTAGCGCTCACTAGCGGTCCTTCCGGTGATACGCAGTATTTT. Based on the CDR3 plus reference TRBV7-2 and TRBJ2-3, the full variable domain is GAGVSQSPSNKVTEKGKDVELRCDPISGHTALYWYRQSLGQGLEFLIYFQGNSAPDKSGLPSDRFSAERTGGSVSTLTIQRTQQEDSAVYLCASSLALTSGPSGDTQYFGPGTRLTVL.

The genes are TRBV24-1 and TRBJ2-5, with TRBD1 as a possible D gene (6 bases). The V and J ends lost 4 bases and 5 bases respectively, with 16 bases between them. Germline V gives CDR1 KGHDR, CDR2 SFDVKD. This CDR3 contains 15 residues. The CDR3 spells CATSEPQGSRETQYF. The DNA for the CDR3 is TGTGCCACCAGTGAACCTCAGGGGAGCCGGGAGACCCAGTACTTC.

This clone has just one count. The chain has TRBV4-2 and TRBJ1-2; possibly TRBD1 for D (5 bases). Per the germline V gene, CDR1 is LGHNA and CDR2 is YNFKEQ. The CDR3 has 15 residues. V was clipped by 4 bases and J by 5 bases, with 17 bases between them. In nucleotides, the CDR3 is TGTGCCAGCAGCCCCACCCCCAGAGGGGAGTATGGCTACACCTTC. Protein product: CASSPTPRGEYGYTF.

The V call is TRBV7-2, the J call TRBJ2-7, with 8 nucleotides matching TRBD2. The CDR3 has 14 amino acids. Germline V gene data show CDR1 as SGHTA and CDR2 as FQGNSA. V lost 5 bases to trimming and J lost 3 bases; unmatched junction nucleotides: 6. In DNA, the CDR3 is TGTGCCAGCAGCCCAAGCGGGAGTAACTACGAGCAGTACTTC. Protein product: CASSPSGSNYEQYF.

This chain uses TRBV5-6 with TRBJ2-7; D remains ambiguous. This CDR3 contains 14 residues. Germline V gene lookup returns CDR1 SGHDT and CDR2 YYEEEE. V was pared by 0 bases and J by 1 base, with 8 bases between. CDR3 in DNA: TGTGCCAGCAGCTTGGTGTCGGAATCCTACGAGCAGTACTTC. It translates to CASSLVSESYEQYF.

The chain carries TRBV24-1 and TRBJ2-7; weak D call: TRBD2 (5 bases). CDR3 length: 13 amino acids. V lost 9 bases and J 0 bases, leaving 11 bases between the germline ends. Germline values: CDR1 KGHDR, CDR2 SFDVKD. The CDR3 is CATSPRGSYEQYF. As DNA, the CDR3 is TGTGCCACCTCCCCACGGGGCTCCTACGAGCAGTACTTC.

The DNA for the CDR3 is TGCGCCAGCAGCTTGACGCTGGGGCCGGGGGAGACCCAGTACTTC. This sequence encodes CASSLTLGPGETQYF. V and J are TRBV5-1 and TRBJ2-5; D may match TRBD1 or TRBD2 (5 bases each). Per germline, CDR1 SGHRS and CDR2 YFSETQ. Trimming pared 1 base from V and 5 bases from J, leaving 15 bases between. The CDR3 totals 15 residues. Filled out from reference TRBV5-1 and TRBJ2-5, the complete variable domain reads KAGVTQTPRYLIKTRGQQVTLSCSPISGHRSVSWYQQTPGQGLQFLFEYFSETQRNKGNFPGRFSGRQFSNSRSEMNVSTLELGDSALYLCASSLTLGPGETQYFGPGTRLLVL.

The V gene is TRBV5-6, the J gene TRBJ2-1; tentatively, D is TRBD1 (6 bases). Germline CDR1 reads SGHDT; CDR2 reads YYEEEE. The germline V and J ends were trimmed by 0 bases and 3 bases, with 7 bases remaining between them. The CDR3 loop spans 14 amino acids. In DNA, the CDR3 is TGTGCCAGCAGCTTGGCACAGGGCTACAATGAGCAGTTCTTC. Translating it yields CASSLAQGYNEQFF.

J is TRBJ1-2 and V is TRBV6-2 or TRBV6-3; 8 bases fit TRBD1. Germline V gene lookup returns CDR1 MNHEY and CDR2 SVGEGT. With 4 bases clipped from V and 4 bases from J, the junction kept 11 bases outside the gene matches. CDR3 length: 16 residues. Written as DNA, the CDR3 is TGTGCCAGCAGTTCTACCTCGACAGGGGTCGGCTATGGCTACACCTTC. It yields the protein CASSSTSTGVGYGYTF.

The chain links TRBV5-6 to TRBJ1-1, with TRBD1 as a possible D gene (5 bases). The CDR3 loop spans 14 amino acids. Germline-derived CDR1 and CDR2 are SGHDT and YYEEEE. V lost 3 bases, J lost 7 bases, and 16 bases lay in between. The CDR3, as DNA: TGTGCCAGCAGCTGGGGTCGGCAGGGCTATGAAGCTTTCTTT. Amino acids: CASSWGRQGYEAFF.

This chain joins TRBV27 and TRBJ2-3; D unclear. V was shortened by 3 bases and J by 0 bases, with 7 bases between the two germline ends. The CDR3 is 14 amino acids. CDR1 and CDR2 from the germline V gene are MNHEY and SMNVEV (reference sequence). The CDR3 reads CASSLVDSTDTQYF. CDR3 nucleotide sequence: TGTGCCAGCAGTTTGGTAGATAGCACAGATACGCAGTATTTT.

This chain connects TRBV9 to TRBJ2-3; 7 bases fit TRBD1. The CDR3 consists of 18 residues. V shed 4 bases and J 1 base; nucleotides not matched to a gene: 15. Germline V gene sequence: CDR1 SGDLS, CDR2 YYNGEE. The CDR3 is CASSTWESTGLGTDTQYF. The DNA of the CDR3 is TGTGCCAGCAGCACATGGGAGTCGACAGGGCTGGGCACAGATACGCAGTATTTT.

The V and J genes are TRBV6-4 and TRBJ2-3, with 7 nucleotides matching TRBD1. The CDR3 has 15 residues. CDR1 is MRHNA and CDR2 is SNTAGT in the germline V gene. The ends lost 5 bases at V and 2 bases at J; junction bases unmatched: 7. The CDR3 nucleotides are TGTGCCAGCAGTCCGACAGGGAAAAACACAGATACGCAGTATTTT. Protein product: CASSPTGKNTDTQYF.

This clone has ten or more counts. The chain joins TRBV18 to TRBJ1-6; D unclear. Per the germline V gene, CDR1 is KGHSH and CDR2 is LQKENI. This CDR3 comprises 14 residues. V lost 4 bases to trimming and J lost 5 bases, with 9 bases between them. The CDR3 DNA sequence: TGTGCCAGCTCACAGGATATAGATAATTCACCCCTCCACTTT. This gives the protein CASSQDIDNSPLHF.

The V and J genes are TRBV7-9 and TRBJ2-2, with D possibly being TRBD1 or TRBD2 (5 bases each). V gave up 5 bases and J gave up 6 bases, with 13 bases separating them. Germline loops: CDR1 SEHNR, CDR2 FQNEAQ (reference sequence). The length of the CDR3 is 14 residues. Here the CDR3 reads CASSRLGVAGELFF. Written as DNA, the CDR3 is TGTGCCAGCAGCCGCCTGGGGGTAGCCGGGGAGCTGTTTTTT. The full variable domain, completed using reference TRBV7-9 and TRBJ2-2, is DTGVSQNPRHKITKRGQNVTFRCDPISEHNRLYWYRQTLGQGPEFLTYFQNEAQLEKSRLLSDRFSAERPKGSFSTLEIQRTEQGDSAMYLCASSRLGVAGELFFGEGSRLTVL.

The chain is built from TRBV5-1 and TRBJ2-2; 8 nucleotides match TRBD2. The CDR3 has 15 amino acids. Germline V gene data show CDR1 as SGHRS and CDR2 as YFSETQ. Losses at the gene ends were 5 bases for V and 3 bases for J; bases not matched to a gene: 6. The CDR3 loop is CASREAGDDTGELFF. The CDR3 nucleotides are TGCGCCAGCAGGGAAGCGGGAGACGACACCGGGGAGCTGTTTTTT. Based on the CDR3 plus reference TRBV5-1 and TRBJ2-2, the full variable domain is KAGVTQTPRYLIKTRGQQVTLSCSPISGHRSVSWYQQTPGQGLQFLFEYFSETQRNKGNFPGRFSGRQFSNSRSEMNVSTLELGDSALYLCASREAGDDTGELFFGEGSRLTVL.